A selection of T cell receptor beta chains follows, all from one sample in a study of cytomegalovirus exposure and HLA in healthy donors. Clones were sequenced by immunoSEQ multiplex PCR, and TCRdb holds only the in-frame ones, with some missing. The sample has about 110,000 clones, over 75% seen once. The sequenced sample consisted of PBMCs. The receptors were gathered from a young woman in good health and CMV-seronegative. Both conserved end residues are trimmed from each CDR3. The order of the fields is V gene, CDR3 protein.

v_gene: TRBV30; CDR3aa: AWKVGGGAVDTQY
v_gene: TRBV28; CDR3aa: ASNNGQRSNQPQH
v_gene: TRBV6-1; CDR3aa: ASSPWSGSDEQY
v_gene: TRBV7-2; CDR3aa: ASSTTGETEAF
v_gene: TRBV7-9; CDR3aa: ASSARQGRLNTEAF
v_gene: TRBV6-1; CDR3aa: ASRDRGTTGELF
v_gene: TRBV19; CDR3aa: ASRMTDRLYGYT
v_gene: TRBV6-1; CDR3aa: ASSPYSLTGELF
v_gene: TRBV11-3; CDR3aa: ASSPGTGVNYGYT
v_gene: TRBV18; CDR3aa: ASSRGQGTPEQY
v_gene: TRBV7-2; CDR3aa: ASSFQSNTEAF
v_gene: TRBV28; CDR3aa: ASIQGSGNTIY
v_gene: TRBV7-9; CDR3aa: ASSLGTGVGYT
v_gene: TRBV25-1; CDR3aa: ASASGNTIY
v_gene: TRBV7-2; CDR3aa: ASSLGGTGGRGTGELF
v_gene: TRBV2; CDR3aa: ASRMADTSNTGELF
v_gene: TRBV6-1; CDR3aa: ASKLTGTSYEQY
v_gene: TRBV6-6; CDR3aa: ASSPTTYEQY
v_gene: TRBV6-1; CDR3aa: ASKMRGYQPQH
v_gene: TRBV4-2; CDR3aa: ASSQDGQLNYGYT
v_gene: TRBV30; CDR3aa: AWSLDRASLKLF
v_gene: TRBV7-2; CDR3aa: ASSKRLTESYGYT
v_gene: TRBV5-1; CDR3aa: ASGEDSTFVKLF
v_gene: TRBV19; CDR3aa: ASSPSPGQGYEQY
v_gene: TRBV29-1; CDR3aa: SVAGTGPYEQY
v_gene: TRBV5-8; CDR3aa: ASSLSVGRGTEAF
v_gene: TRBV27; CDR3aa: ASAPGQHTYYGYT
v_gene: TRBV29-1; CDR3aa: SVAAGATSYNEQF
v_gene: TRBV25-1; CDR3aa: ASSEYDGINYSGNTIY
v_gene: TRBV15; CDR3aa: ATSRDRGSGQPQH
v_gene: TRBV6-5; CDR3aa: ASSYSGGTEAF
v_gene: TRBV6-5; CDR3aa: ASRRTSSTDTQY
v_gene: TRBV29-1; CDR3aa: SVGQAGGNTGELF
v_gene: TRBV2; CDR3aa: ASRGGLAGHTGELF
v_gene: TRBV2; CDR3aa: ASSDQVRGRNGYT
v_gene: TRBV4-1; CDR3aa: ASSQQGQGNTGELF
v_gene: TRBV4-1; CDR3aa: ASSQGAEQF
v_gene: TRBV5-1; CDR3aa: ASSGTSGPTDTQY
v_gene: TRBV27; CDR3aa: ASSLAGPDTGELF
v_gene: TRBV4-1; CDR3aa: ASSQDRGGAGWEKLF
v_gene: TRBV11-3; CDR3aa: ASRETSGKYEQF
v_gene: TRBV5-6; CDR3aa: ASSLVRDTHTIY
v_gene: TRBV5-1; CDR3aa: ASSLTGGEYNEQF
v_gene: TRBV18; CDR3aa: ASSPQGSGANVLT
v_gene: TRBV30; CDR3aa: AWRPGQLNTEAF
v_gene: TRBV27; CDR3aa: ASSIDRVGGYT
v_gene: TRBV7-2; CDR3aa: ASSLGVAGAGGYT
v_gene: TRBV5-1; CDR3aa: ASSDPSGYYEQY
v_gene: TRBV19; CDR3aa: ASSPSSGRNNEQF
v_gene: TRBV6-1; CDR3aa: ASSGMGTNTGELF
v_gene: TRBV7-9; CDR3aa: ASSPGTGEREELF
v_gene: TRBV6-4; CDR3aa: ASSDSTESSYNEQF
v_gene: TRBV7-9; CDR3aa: ASTQRGTGLGLQETQY
v_gene: TRBV11-1; CDR3aa: ASSFSSYIAT
v_gene: TRBV6-5; CDR3aa: ASRLAGGYNEQF
v_gene: TRBV9; CDR3aa: ASSPRTGPNEQY